Listed here are 23 T cell receptor beta chains from one sample, sequenced in a study of CD8 T cells in Susac syndrome. Random hexamers were used to reverse transcribe the RNA input (about 0.5 to 1 ug). In TCRdb, the immunoSEQ multiplex PCR reads were re-called with MiXCR into one record per CDR3 protein. The sample records about 190,000 distinct CDR3 sequences, nearly 97% being singletons. Material for sequencing was CD4+ T cells from PBMCs. The source of these receptors is a human donor with Susac syndrome.

This clonotype was seen just once. This chain connects TRBV24-1 to TRBJ2-7; D could derive from TRBD1 or TRBD2 (5 bases each). The CDR3 consists of 13 residues. The V end lost 2 bases, the J end lost 9 bases, and 13 bases lay between the germline ends. Germline CDR1 is KGHDR and CDR2 is SFDVKD. CDR3: CATSDSGRRGQYF. As DNA, the CDR3 is TGTGCCACCAGTGATTCGGGGCGTCGGGGGCAGTACTTC.

The V and J genes are TRBV30 and TRBJ1-4, with D tentatively TRBD1 (5 bases). The CDR3 sequence is 15 residues long. Germline V gene lookup returns CDR1 GTSNPN and CDR2 SVGIG (reference sequence). V was clipped by 3 bases and J by 4 bases, with 15 bases between them. The chain's CDR3 is CAWSRAGGDNEKLFF. For the CDR3, the DNA is TGTGCCTGGAGCCGGGCTGGGGGGGATAATGAAAAACTGTTTTTT.

The chain employs TRBV27 and TRBJ1-1; D is uncertain. The CDR3 covers 14 residues. V lost 3 bases, J lost 4 bases, and 12 bases lay in between. Germline CDR1 reads MNHEY; CDR2 reads SMNVEV (reference sequence). The CDR3 sequence is CASSFGPPGTEAFF. The CDR3 DNA is TGTGCCAGCAGTTTCGGCCCTCCGGGCACTGAAGCTTTCTTT.

The chain is built from TRBV6-6 and TRBJ2-7, with 8 bases that match TRBD2. This CDR3 contains 15 residues. Germline V CDR1 and CDR2: MNHNY, SVGAGI (reference sequence). V trimming: 7 bases; J trimming: 2 bases; junction bases outside the gene matches: 10. For the CDR3, the DNA is TGTGCCAGCACTCCCTTTGCGGGGGGAGCCTACGAGCAGTACTTC. The encoded protein is CASTPFAGGAYEQYF.

The chain employs TRBV28 and TRBJ1-1; no definite D call. This CDR3 region has 16 residues. Between the trimmed V and J ends, which lost 8 bases and 1 base, there was a span of 20 bases. The V gene's germline CDR1 is MDHEN and CDR2 SYDVKM. As DNA, the CDR3 is TGTGCCAGCGAAGATAGTGTAGGCGGAGGGAACACTGAAGCTTTCTTT. Its protein is CASEDSVGGGNTEAFF. Together with reference TRBV28 and TRBJ1-1, the CDR3 gives the full variable domain: DVKVTQSSRYLVKRTGEKVFLECVQDMDHENMFWYRQDPGLGLRLIYFSYDVKMKEKGDIPEGYSVSREKKERFSLILESASTNQTSMYLCASEDSVGGGNTEAFFGQGTRLTVV.

The chain has TRBV6-1 and TRBJ2-2, with 12 bases fitting TRBD2. In germline, CDR1 is MNHNS, CDR2 SASEGT. The CDR3 is made up of 16 amino acids. Unmatched junction bases numbered 4, after V lost 4 bases and J lost 4 bases. CDR3 DNA: TGTGCCAGCAGTGCCAAGACTAGCGGGGGCACCGGGGAGCTGTTTTTT. This gives the protein CASSAKTSGGTGELFF.

The rearrangement joins TRBV5-1 to TRBJ1-2; D not certain. The ends were cut back, 5 bases at V and 8 bases at J, with 19 bases in the middle. Per germline, CDR1 SGHRS and CDR2 YFSETQ. The CDR3 extends over 14 amino acids. The chain's CDR3 is CASRSQNQPYGYTF. The DNA for the CDR3 is TGCGCCAGCAGGAGTCAGAACCAGCCCTACGGCTACACCTTC.

This CDR3 is CASSPYTGLAVGFF. CDR3 DNA sequence: TGTGCCAGCAGCCCCTATACGGGACTAGCCGTCGGGTTCTTC. V is TRBV4-2 and J is TRBJ2-1, with 9 bases matching TRBD2. Germline V CDR1 and CDR2: LGHNA, YNFKEQ. The CDR3 loop spans 14 amino acids. J was trimmed by 15 bases and V by 4 bases; bases with no gene match: 13.

The chain couples TRBV5-1 to TRBJ2-2, with TRBD2 as a possible D gene (6 bases). The CDR3 runs 15 residues. V lost 1 base to trimming and J lost 0 bases, with 7 bases between them. Germline V gene lookup returns CDR1 SGHRS and CDR2 YFSETQ. This CDR3 reads CASSLPGANTGELFF. The CDR3 DNA reads as TGCGCCAGCAGCTTGCCGGGGGCGAACACCGGGGAGCTGTTTTTT.

The chain employs TRBV5-4 and TRBJ2-5; perhaps TRBD2 as D (6 bases). The germline V gene has CDR1 SGHNT and CDR2 YYREEE (reference sequence). This CDR3 is built from 14 residues. V dropped 4 bases and J dropped 5 bases, with 15 bases sitting between them. Here the CDR3 DNA reads TGTGCCAGCAGCGTGGACTACCTTTCGGAGACCCAGTACTTC. It encodes CASSVDYLSETQYF.

The V gene is TRBV7-2, the J gene TRBJ2-1; 12 nucleotides match TRBD1. The V and J ends lost 5 bases and 5 bases, in that order; junction bases with no gene match: 10. The CDR3 covers 17 residues. Germline lookup yields CDR1 SGHTA and CDR2 FQGNSA. For the CDR3, the DNA is TGTGCCAGCAGCCACCAAACGGGACAGGGGGCAAACAATGAGCAGTTCTTC. Translated: CASSHQTGQGANNEQFF.

The rearrangement uses TRBV29-1 and TRBJ2-3; 9 bases match TRBD2. J gave up 1 base and V 4 bases, and 3 bases lay outside the gene matches. The CDR3 spans 14 residues. Germline-derived CDR1 and CDR2 are SQVTM and ANQGSEA. The CDR3 DNA reads as TGCAGCGTTGGTCGGACTAGCGGCACAGATACGCAGTATTTT. It encodes CSVGRTSGTDTQYF.

The V and J genes are TRBV12-5 and TRBJ1-5; D is unresolved. This CDR3 is built from 13 residues. Trimming left V 7 bases short and J 4 bases short, with 11 bases between. From germline, CDR1 is LGHNT and CDR2 FRNRAP. The CDR3 sequence is CASVGPSNQPQHF. The CDR3 DNA reads TGTGCTAGTGTCGGGCCATCTAATCAGCCCCAGCATTTT.

This clonotype came up once. V gene TRBV30 combines with J gene TRBJ1-2, with TRBD1 matching 10 bases. The V gene end was trimmed by 2 bases and the J gene end by 5 bases; junction bases not matched to a gene: 8. CDR3 size: 15 residues. Germline CDR1 GTSNPN, CDR2 SVGIG (reference sequence). The CDR3 is CAWSRPGTGVYGYTF. The CDR3 DNA is TGTGCCTGGAGTCGTCCCGGGACAGGGGTTTATGGCTACACCTTC.

This clonotype was found once. The chain carries TRBV6-2 or TRBV6-3 and TRBJ2-4, with D perhaps matching TRBD1 (5 bases). The length of the CDR3 is 11 residues. CDR1 and CDR2 (germline): MNHEY, SVGEGT. Trimming cost V 5 bases and J 13 bases, with 12 bases left between them. CDR3 protein: CASSSRGLQYF. For the CDR3, the DNA is TGTGCCAGCAGTAGTAGGGGTTTGCAGTACTTC.

This rearrangement joins TRBV30 to TRBJ1-4; D is unclear. The germline CDR1 and CDR2 sequences are GTSNPN and SVGIG (reference sequence). V lost 0 bases, J lost 10 bases, and 18 bases lay in between. The CDR3 is 15 amino acids. The CDR3 DNA reads TGTGCCTGGAGTGTACCGAGCCCTTCGGTTGGAAAACTGTTTTTT. It is translated as CAWSVPSPSVGKLFF. The variable domain in full, completed from reference TRBV30 and TRBJ1-4, reads SQTIHQWPATLVQPVGSPLSLECTVEGTSNPNLYWYRQAAGRGLQLLFYSVGIGQISSEVPQNLSASRPQDRQFILSSKKLLLSDSGFYLCAWSVPSPSVGKLFFGSGTQLSVL.

The V gene is TRBV3-1, the J gene TRBJ1-6, with 8 bases aligning to TRBD1. The CDR3 sequence is 16 residues long. CDR1 and CDR2 from the germline V gene are LGHDT and YNNKEL (reference sequence). Losses at the gene ends were 4 bases for V and 6 bases for J; bases not matched to a gene: 8. This CDR3 reads CASSRARTGPNSPLHF. CDR3 nucleotide sequence: TGTGCCAGCAGCCGCGCCCGGACAGGGCCTAATTCACCCCTCCACTTT.

The CDR3 protein is CASSIAPGQGQPQHF. CDR3 bases: TGTGCCAGTAGTATAGCCCCGGGGCAGGGTCAGCCCCAGCATTTT. This chain links TRBV19 with TRBJ1-5; a possible D gene is TRBD1 (5 bases). CDR3 size: 15 residues. Trimming shortened V by 1 base and J by 6 bases, and 13 bases separated the two germline ends. Looked up from germline, CDR1 is LNHDA and CDR2 is SQIVND (reference sequence).

This clonotype was found once. In DNA, the CDR3 is TGTGCCAGCAGTGAAGGGACGGGACAGCCCCAGCATTTT. This sequence encodes CASSEGTGQPQHF. The chain employs TRBV6-1 and TRBJ1-5; D not resolved. Germline V CDR1 and CDR2: MNHNS, SASEGT. The ends were cut back, 1 base at V and 7 bases at J, with 8 bases in the middle. The CDR3 length is 13 residues.

The chain has TRBV4-1 and TRBJ2-5; D uncertain. Trimming took 1 base from V and 4 from J, leaving 10 bases between them. The CDR3 extends over 14 amino acids. Germline CDR1 MGHRA, CDR2 YSYEKL. The CDR3 coding sequence is TGCGCCAGCAGCCAAGGCCCCCTGGGAGAGACCCAGTACTTC. Translated, it gives CASSQGPLGETQYF.

The chain uses TRBV28 and TRBJ2-7; D might be TRBD1 or TRBD2, each matching 7 bases. Germline V gene lookup returns CDR1 MDHEN and CDR2 SYDVKM. The V gene lost 5 bases and the J gene lost 5 bases, with 16 bases spanning the gap. The CDR3 contains 14 residues. In DNA form, the CDR3 reads TGTGCCAGCAGTCCTGCGGGGAGGGGGCACGAGCAGTACTTC. Amino acid sequence: CASSPAGRGHEQYF.

The genes are TRBV4-1 and TRBJ2-7, with D possibly being TRBD2 (5 bases). The germline gives CDR1 MGHRA, CDR2 YSYEKL. The CDR3 has 13 residues. Trimming cost V 2 bases and J 6 bases, with 11 bases left between them. CDR3: CASSQPLEPEQYF. As DNA, the CDR3 is TGCGCCAGCAGCCAACCACTAGAGCCCGAGCAGTACTTC.

The rearrangement joins TRBV30 to TRBJ1-2, with 9 bases that match TRBD1. The CDR3 runs 13 residues. J gave up 4 bases and V 2 bases, and 2 bases lay outside the gene matches. The V gene's germline CDR1 is GTSNPN and CDR2 SVGIG (reference sequence). CDR3 in amino acids: CAWSPDRGYGYTF. For the CDR3, the DNA is TGTGCCTGGAGTCCGGACAGGGGCTATGGCTACACCTTC.